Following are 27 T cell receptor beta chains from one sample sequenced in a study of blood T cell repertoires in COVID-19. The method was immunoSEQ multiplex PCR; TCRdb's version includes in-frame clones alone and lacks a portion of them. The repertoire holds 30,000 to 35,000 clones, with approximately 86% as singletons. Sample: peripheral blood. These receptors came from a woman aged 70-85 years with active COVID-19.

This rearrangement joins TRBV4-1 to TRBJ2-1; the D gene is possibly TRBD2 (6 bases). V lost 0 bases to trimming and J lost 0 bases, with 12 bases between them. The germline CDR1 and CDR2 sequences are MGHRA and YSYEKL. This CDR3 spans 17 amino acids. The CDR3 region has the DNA TGCGCCAGCAGCCAAGATCCACTGGGGGGCTCCTACAATGAGCAGTTCTTC. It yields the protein CASSQDPLGGSYNEQFF.

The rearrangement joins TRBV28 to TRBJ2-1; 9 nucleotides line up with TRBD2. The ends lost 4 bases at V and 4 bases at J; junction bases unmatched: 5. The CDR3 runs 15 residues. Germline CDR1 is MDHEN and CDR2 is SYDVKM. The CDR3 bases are TGTGCCAGCAGTTCGACTAGCGGACATTACAATGAGCAGTTCTTC. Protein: CASSSTSGHYNEQFF.

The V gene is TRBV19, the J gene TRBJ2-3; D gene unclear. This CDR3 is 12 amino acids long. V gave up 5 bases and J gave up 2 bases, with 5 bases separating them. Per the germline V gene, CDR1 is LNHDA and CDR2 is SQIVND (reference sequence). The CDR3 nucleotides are TGTGCCAGTAGTCCAAACACAGATACGCAGTATTTT. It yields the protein CASSPNTDTQYF.

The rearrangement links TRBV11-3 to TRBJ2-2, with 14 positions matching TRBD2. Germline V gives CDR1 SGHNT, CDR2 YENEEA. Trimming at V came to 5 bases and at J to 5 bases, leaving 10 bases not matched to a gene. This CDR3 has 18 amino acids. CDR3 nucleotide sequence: TGTGCCAGCAGCCGAGGACTAGCGGGGGGCCAAGGTACCGGGGAGCTGTTTTTT. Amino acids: CASSRGLAGGQGTGELFF.

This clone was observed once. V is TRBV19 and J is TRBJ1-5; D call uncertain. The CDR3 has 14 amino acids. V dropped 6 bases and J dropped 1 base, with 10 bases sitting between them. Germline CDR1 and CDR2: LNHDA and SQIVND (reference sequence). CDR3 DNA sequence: TGTGCCAGTAGCGCACAGCAAAGCAATCAGCCCCAGCATTTT. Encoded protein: CASSAQQSNQPQHF.

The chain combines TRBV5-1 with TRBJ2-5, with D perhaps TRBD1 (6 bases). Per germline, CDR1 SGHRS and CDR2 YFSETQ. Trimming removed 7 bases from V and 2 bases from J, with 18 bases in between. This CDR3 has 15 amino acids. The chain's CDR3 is CASRDAGTIQETQYF. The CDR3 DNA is TGCGCCAGCCGCGACGCAGGGACAATACAAGAGACCCAGTACTTC.

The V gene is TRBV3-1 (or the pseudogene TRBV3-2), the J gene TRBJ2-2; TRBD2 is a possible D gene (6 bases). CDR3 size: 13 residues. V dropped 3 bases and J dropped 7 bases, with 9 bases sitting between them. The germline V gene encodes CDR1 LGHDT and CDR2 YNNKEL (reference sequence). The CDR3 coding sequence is TGTGCCAGCAGCCAGCGGGACCACGGGGAGCTGTTTTTT. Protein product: CASSQRDHGELFF.

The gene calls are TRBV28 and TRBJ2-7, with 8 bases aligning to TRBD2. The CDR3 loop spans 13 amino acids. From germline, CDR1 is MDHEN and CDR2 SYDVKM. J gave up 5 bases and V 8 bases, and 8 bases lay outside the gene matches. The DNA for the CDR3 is TGTGCCAGCGGAGGCGGGGGGAACGACGAGCAGTACTTC. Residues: CASGGGGNDEQYF.

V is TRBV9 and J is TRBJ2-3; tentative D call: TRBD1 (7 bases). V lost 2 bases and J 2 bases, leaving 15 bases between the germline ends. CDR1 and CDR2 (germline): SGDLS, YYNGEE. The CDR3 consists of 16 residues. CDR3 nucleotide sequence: TGTGCCAGCAGCGTCGGCAGGGGGGTCCACACAGATACGCAGTATTTT. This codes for CASSVGRGVHTDTQYF.

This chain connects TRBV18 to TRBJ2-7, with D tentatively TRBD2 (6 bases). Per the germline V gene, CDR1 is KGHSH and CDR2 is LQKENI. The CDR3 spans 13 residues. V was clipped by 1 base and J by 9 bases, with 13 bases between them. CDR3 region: CASSPLGGSGQYF. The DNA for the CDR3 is TGTGCCAGCTCACCACTTGGGGGGTCGGGGCAGTACTTC.

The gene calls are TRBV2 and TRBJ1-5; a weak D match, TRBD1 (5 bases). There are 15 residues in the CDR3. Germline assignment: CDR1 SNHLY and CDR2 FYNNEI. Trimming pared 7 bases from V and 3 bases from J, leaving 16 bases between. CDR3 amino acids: CASNTKGVDNQPQHF. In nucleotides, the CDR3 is TGTGCCAGCAATACAAAAGGGGTTGACAATCAGCCCCAGCATTTT.

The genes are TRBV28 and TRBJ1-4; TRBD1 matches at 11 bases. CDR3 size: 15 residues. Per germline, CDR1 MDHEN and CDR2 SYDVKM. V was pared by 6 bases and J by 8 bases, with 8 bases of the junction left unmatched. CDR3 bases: TGTGCCAGCAGCCCCTCGGGACAGGGGGGGGAAAAACTGTTTTTT. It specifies CASSPSGQGGEKLFF.

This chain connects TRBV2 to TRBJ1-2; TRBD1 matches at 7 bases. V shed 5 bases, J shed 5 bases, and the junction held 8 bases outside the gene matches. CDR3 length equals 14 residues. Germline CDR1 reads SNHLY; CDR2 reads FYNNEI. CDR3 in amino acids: CASSPTGILYGYTF. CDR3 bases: TGTGCCAGCAGTCCGACAGGGATCTTATATGGCTACACCTTC. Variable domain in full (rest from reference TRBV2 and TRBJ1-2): EPEVTQTPSHQVTQMGQEVILRCVPISNHLYFYWYRQILGQKVEFLVSFYNNEISEKSEIFDDQFSVERPDGSNFTLKIRSTKLEDSAMYFCASSPTGILYGYTFGSGTRLTVV.

CDR3 region: CASSQVVTTAAKLFF. CDR3 DNA sequence: TGTGCCAGCAGCCAAGTCGTGACAACGGCCGCAAAACTGTTTTTT. The chain combines TRBV14 with TRBJ1-4, with D unresolved. The CDR3 spans 15 residues. V was trimmed by 1 base and J by 10 bases, leaving 16 bases between them. The germline V gene encodes CDR1 SGHDN and CDR2 FVKESK.

CDR3 DNA sequence: TGTGCCAGCACTCGGGGGGGCCGGGGAGAGACCCAGTACTTC. It specifies CASTRGGRGETQYF. This chain links TRBV7-2 with TRBJ2-5; 8 bases are shared with TRBD2. The junction had 8 bases not matched to a gene; V was cut back by 7 bases and J by 4 bases. The CDR3 extends over 14 amino acids. The V gene's germline CDR1 is SGHTA and CDR2 FQGNSA.

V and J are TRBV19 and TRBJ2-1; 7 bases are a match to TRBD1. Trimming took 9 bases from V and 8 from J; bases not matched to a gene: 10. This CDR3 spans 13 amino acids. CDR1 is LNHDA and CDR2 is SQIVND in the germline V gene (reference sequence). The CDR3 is CASLRQGQDEQFF. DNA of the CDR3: TGTGCCAGCCTACGACAGGGTCAGGATGAGCAGTTCTTC.

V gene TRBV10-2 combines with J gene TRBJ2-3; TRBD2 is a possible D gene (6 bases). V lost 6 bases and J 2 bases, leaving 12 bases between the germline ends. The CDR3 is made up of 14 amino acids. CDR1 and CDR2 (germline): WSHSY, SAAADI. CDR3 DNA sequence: TGCGCCAGCAGGGTCGCGGGGTCCACAGATACGCAGTATTTT. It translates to CASRVAGSTDTQYF.

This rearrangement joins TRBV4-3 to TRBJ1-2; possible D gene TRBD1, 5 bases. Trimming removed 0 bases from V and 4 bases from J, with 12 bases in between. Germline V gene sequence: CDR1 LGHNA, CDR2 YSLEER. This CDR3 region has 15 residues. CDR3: CASSQDGQGFYGYTF. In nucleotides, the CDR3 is TGCGCCAGCAGCCAAGATGGGCAGGGATTCTATGGCTACACCTTC.

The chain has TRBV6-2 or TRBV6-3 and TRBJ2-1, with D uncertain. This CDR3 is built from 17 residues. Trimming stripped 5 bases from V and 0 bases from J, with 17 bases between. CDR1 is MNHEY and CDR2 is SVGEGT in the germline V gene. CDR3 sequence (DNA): TGTGCCAGCAGTATCATCAGTCTAGTACCCTCCTACAATGAGCAGTTCTTC. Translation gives CASSIISLVPSYNEQFF.

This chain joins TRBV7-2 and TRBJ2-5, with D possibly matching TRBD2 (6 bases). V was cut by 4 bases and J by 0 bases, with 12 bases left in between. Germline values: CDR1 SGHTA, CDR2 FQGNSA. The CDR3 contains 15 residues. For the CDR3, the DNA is TGTGCCAGCAGCTGGCTCGGCGGGAACCAAGAGACCCAGTACTTC. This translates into CASSWLGGNQETQYF.

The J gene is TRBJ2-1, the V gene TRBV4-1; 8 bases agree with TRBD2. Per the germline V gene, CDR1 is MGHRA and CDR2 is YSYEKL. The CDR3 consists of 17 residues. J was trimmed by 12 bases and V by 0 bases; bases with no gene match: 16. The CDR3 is CASSQDVSSGPAARQFF. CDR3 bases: TGCGCCAGCAGCCAAGATGTGTCTAGCGGGCCCGCCGCGAGGCAGTTCTTC.

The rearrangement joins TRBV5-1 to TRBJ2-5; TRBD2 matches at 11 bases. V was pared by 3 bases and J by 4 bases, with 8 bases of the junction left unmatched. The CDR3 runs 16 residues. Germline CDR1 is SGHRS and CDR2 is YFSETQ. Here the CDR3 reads CASSSPSGGIGETQYF. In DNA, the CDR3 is TGCGCCAGCAGCTCTCCTAGCGGGGGGATAGGAGAGACCCAGTACTTC.

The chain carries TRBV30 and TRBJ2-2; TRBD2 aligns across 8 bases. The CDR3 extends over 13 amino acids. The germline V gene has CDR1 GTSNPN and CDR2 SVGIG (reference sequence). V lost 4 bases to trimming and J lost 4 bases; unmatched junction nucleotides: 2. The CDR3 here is CAWNRGGTGELFF. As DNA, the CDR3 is TGTGCCTGGAACCGGGGGGGCACCGGGGAGCTGTTTTTT. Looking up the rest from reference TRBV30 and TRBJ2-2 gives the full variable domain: SQTIHQWPATLVQPVGSPLSLECTVEGTSNPNLYWYRQAAGRGLQLLFYSVGIGQISSEVPQNLSASRPQDRQFILSSKKLLLSDSGFYLCAWNRGGTGELFFGEGSRLTVL.

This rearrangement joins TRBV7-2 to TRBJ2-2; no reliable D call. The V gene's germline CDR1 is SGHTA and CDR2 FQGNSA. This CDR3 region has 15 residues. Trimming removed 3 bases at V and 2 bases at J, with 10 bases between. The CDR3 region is CASSFLGFNTGELFF. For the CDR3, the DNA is TGTGCCAGCAGCTTCCTCGGGTTTAACACCGGGGAGCTGTTTTTT.

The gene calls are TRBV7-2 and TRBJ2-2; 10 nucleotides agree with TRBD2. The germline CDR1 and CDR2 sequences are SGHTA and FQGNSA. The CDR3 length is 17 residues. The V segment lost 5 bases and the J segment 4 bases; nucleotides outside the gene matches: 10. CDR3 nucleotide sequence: TGTGCCAGCAGCAAAGGGGGACTAGCGATTTCCACCGGGGAGCTGTTTTTT. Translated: CASSKGGLAISTGELFF.

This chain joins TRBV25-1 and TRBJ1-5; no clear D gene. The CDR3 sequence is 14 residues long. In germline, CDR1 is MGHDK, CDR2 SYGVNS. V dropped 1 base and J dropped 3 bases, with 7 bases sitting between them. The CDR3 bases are TGTGCCAGCAGTGAATCAGGATTCAATCAGCCCCAGCATTTT. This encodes CASSESGFNQPQHF.

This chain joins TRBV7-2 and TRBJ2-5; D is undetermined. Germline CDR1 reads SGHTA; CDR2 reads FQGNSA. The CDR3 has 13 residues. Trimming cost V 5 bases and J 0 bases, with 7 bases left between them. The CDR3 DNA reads TGTGCCAGCAGCCAGTCGTACCAAGAGACCCAGTACTTC. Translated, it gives CASSQSYQETQYF.